This T cell receptor beta chain stems from a study of chemoradiotherapy in HPV16-positive cancers. Points from the study as a whole: During treatment, candidate HPV-specific clones and E7-related motifs expanded in tumor. The functional HPV-specific definition rests on just two HPV16-positive patients.

Repertoires were sampled repeatedly during chemoradiotherapy. The V gene's germline CDR1 is SGHNT and CDR2 YENEEA. CDR3 size: 16 residues. V lost 6 bases to trimming and J lost 2 bases, with 20 bases between them. Concerning this clone: Antigen: not known.

Only in-frame clones appear in the TCRdb table, and some are missing; sequencing was by immunoSEQ multiplex PCR. The table shows about 14,000 clones, with approximately 75% occurring only once. This receptor was taken from a human donor with HPV-associated anogenital cancer. Sampling took place from a patient who underwent chemoradiotherapy. This sequence joins TRBV11-3 and TRBJ2-7; either TRBD1 or TRBD2 may fit D (5 bases each). The CDR3 protein is CASSSPGPPNPYEQYF. The CDR3 DNA sequence: TGTGCCAGCAGTTCTCCGGGACCCCCAAACCCCTACGAGCAGTACTTC.